These T cell receptor beta chains were read from a single sample in a study of blood T cell repertoires in COVID-19. This table comes from immunoSEQ multiplex PCR, and its TCRdb copy is limited to in-frame clones, with some not included. The sample records about 170,000 clones, about 83% being singletons. Material: peripheral blood. All receptors derive from a man aged 18 to 30 with active or convalescent COVID-19. The CDR3 runs from the conserved cysteine through the conserved F or W. The D gene is left open where the match is weak. Not every row has a clone size; where given, it reads once, few, many or a size class.

D gene	clone size	V gene	J gene	CDR3 protein	CDR3 DNA
NA	once	TRBV13	TRBJ1-5	CASSLGGAQGNQPQHF	TGTGCCAGCAGCTTAGGTGGGGCCCAGGGAAATCAGCCCCAGCATTTT
NA	once	TRBV28	TRBJ1-1	CASSPTTQENTEAFF	TGTGCCAGCAGTCCGACAACACAAGAGAACACTGAAGCTTTCTTT
TRBD2	NA	TRBV4-1	TRBJ2-3	CASSQRENSGDTQYF	TGCGCCAGCAGTCAACGAGAGAATAGCGGGGATACGCAGTATTTT
TRBD2	NA	TRBV2	TRBJ2-3	CASSEDGGAEDTQYF	TGTGCCAGCAGTGAAGACGGGGGGGCCGAAGATACGCAGTATTTT
TRBD1	NA	TRBV3-1/TRBV3-2	TRBJ2-1	CASSQPTTGTASYNEQFF	TGTGCCAGCAGCCAACCGACCACCGGGACAGCTTCCTACAATGAGCAGTTCTTC
NA	NA	TRBV9	TRBJ2-1	CASSVVPSDEQFF	TGTGCCAGCAGCGTAGTACCTAGTGATGAGCAGTTCTTC
TRBD2	NA	TRBV7-2	TRBJ2-7	CASSHRGGRVHYEQYF	TGTGCCAGCAGCCACCGGGGGGGGCGGGTACACTACGAGCAGTACTTC
TRBD1	NA	TRBV7-9	TRBJ2-3	CASSLTGAADTQYF	TGTGCCAGCAGCCTAACAGGGGCCGCAGATACGCAGTATTTT
NA	NA	TRBV12-3/TRBV12-4	TRBJ2-3	CASSLARADTQYF	TGTGCCAGCAGTTTAGCGAGGGCAGATACGCAGTATTTT
TRBD2	NA	TRBV6-5	TRBJ2-3	CASSSLSGGDTDTQYF	TGTGCCAGCAGTTCCCTAAGCGGGGGGGACACAGATACGCAGTATTTT
TRBD2	NA	TRBV24-1	TRBJ2-5	CATSGLAGDKETQYF	TGTGCCACCAGTGGACTAGCGGGAGATAAAGAGACCCAGTACTTC
NA	few	TRBV6-4	TRBJ1-3	CASSEEGGSSGNTIYF	TGTGCCAGCAGTGAGGAGGGAGGGAGTTCTGGAAACACCATATATTTT
NA	NA	TRBV5-1	TRBJ2-5	CASSLVLEGTQYF	TGCGCCAGCAGCTTGGTACTAGAGGGGACCCAGTACTTC
NA	NA	TRBV5-1	TRBJ1-4	CASTSGVSEKLFF	TGCGCCAGCACCTCCGGGGTTTCGGAAAAACTGTTTTTT
NA	NA	TRBV5-4	TRBJ1-4	CASSLGQSSNEKLFF	TGTGCCAGCAGCTTGGGACAGTCCAGCAATGAAAAACTGTTTTTT
NA	once	TRBV5-1	TRBJ1-4	CASSSPEKIELFF	TGCGCCAGCAGCTCCCCTGAAAAGATAGAACTGTTTTTT